These 10 T cell receptor beta chains originate from one sample sequenced in a study of post-analysis software for immune sequencing data. Each TCR beta cDNA library carried unique molecular identifiers. TCRdb passed the PCR reads through MiXCR, listing each CDR3 protein once. In the table there are about 160,000 distinct CDR3 sequences, roughly 34% of which are singletons. Material: blood, obtained after autologous hematopoietic stem cell transplantation. All receptors come from a girl between 5 and 17 years old with multiple sclerosis.

The chain joins TRBV6-6 to TRBJ1-5; D is unresolved. V was pared by 4 bases and J by 9 bases, with 10 bases between. The CDR3 is made up of 12 amino acids. Germline CDR1 is MNHNY and CDR2 is SVGAGI (reference sequence). CDR3 in amino acids: CASSSPGRPQHF. In nucleotides, the CDR3 is TGTGCCAGCAGTTCTCCAGGTCGGCCCCAGCATTTT.

The genes are TRBV15 and TRBJ2-7; no firm D call. The CDR3 contains 14 residues. Germline values: CDR1 LNHNV, CDR2 YYDKDF (reference sequence). Between the trimmed V and J ends, which lost 4 bases and 0 bases, there was a span of 10 bases. CDR3: CATSTRTVSYEQYF. CDR3 bases: TGTGCCACCAGCACGCGGACGGTCTCCTACGAGCAGTACTTC.

This clonotype has a handful of counts. The J gene is TRBJ2-5, the V gene TRBV10-3; 8 bases agree with TRBD2. The CDR3 has 16 amino acids. V was clipped by 3 bases and J by 5 bases; unmatched bases: 11. Per the germline V gene, CDR1 is ENHRY and CDR2 is SYGVKD. CDR3 DNA: TGTGCCATCAGTGAATCGAGTAGCGGGGCCGGGGAGACCCAGTACTTC. Translating gives CAISESSSGAGETQYF.

This chain connects TRBV7-9 to TRBJ2-5; 7 nucleotides match TRBD2. This CDR3 has 14 residues. The V gene end was trimmed by 0 bases and the J gene end by 11 bases; junction bases not matched to a gene: 9. Germline V gene lookup returns CDR1 SEHNR and CDR2 FQNEAQ (reference sequence). The CDR3 bases are TGTGCCAGCAGCTTAGCGCTCAGGGAGGGAGAGCAGTACTTC. Translated, it gives CASSLALREGEQYF. Drawing the rest from reference TRBV7-9 and TRBJ2-5, the complete variable domain is DTGVSQNPRHKITKRGQNVTFRCDPISEHNRLYWYRQTLGQGPEFLTYFQNEAQLEKSRLLSDRFSAERPKGSFSTLEIQRTEQGDSAMYLCASSLALREGEQYFGPGTRLLVL.

The chain carries TRBV7-8 and TRBJ2-1; D possibly corresponds to TRBD1 (6 bases). Germline values: CDR1 SGHVS, CDR2 FQNEAQ. V was cut by 5 bases and J by 8 bases, with 16 bases left in between. The CDR3 loop spans 14 amino acids. In nucleotides, the CDR3 is TGTGCCAGCAGCCCGACACAGGGTGCCGATGAGCAGTTCTTC. Translating it yields CASSPTQGADEQFF.

The chain recombines TRBV12-3 or TRBV12-4 with TRBJ2-1; 9 positions match TRBD2. This CDR3 has 13 amino acids. V gave up 3 bases and J gave up 10 bases; unmatched junction bases: 4. The CDR3 spells CASSFGTSFEQFF. The CDR3 nucleotides are TGTGCCAGCAGTTTCGGGACTAGCTTCGAGCAGTTCTTC.

The rearrangement uses TRBV20-1 and TRBJ2-4, with D possibly matching TRBD2 (6 bases). The end of the DNA is better explained by TRBJ2-7, so the J call may be wrong. Per the germline V gene, CDR1 is DFQATT and CDR2 is SNEGSKA (reference sequence). The CDR3 has 13 amino acids. DNA for the CDR3: TGCAGTGCTAGGGCCCCGCGGGGATTCGAGCAGTACTTC. It translates to CSARAPRGFEQYF.

The chain couples TRBV12-3 or TRBV12-4 to TRBJ2-1, with 12 bases that match TRBD2. J lost 10 bases, V lost 7 bases, and 14 bases had no gene match. The CDR3 extends over 16 amino acids. The CDR3 nucleotides read TGTGCCAGCACCGGGGCGACTAGCGGGAGTCTCCGGGAGCAGTTCTTC. Translated: CASTGATSGSLREQFF.

Notes on this clonotype: A much larger clone lies one base from this, so it may be a read error. The genes are TRBV20-1 and TRBJ1-2; D is perhaps TRBD1 (5 bases). The CDR3 covers 12 residues. Per the germline V gene, CDR1 is DFQATT and CDR2 is SNEGSKA (reference sequence). This chain's CDR3 is CSIQVPNYDYTF. Here the CDR3 DNA reads TGCAGCATACAGGTTCCTAACTATGACTACACCTTC.

With regard to this clonotype: Compared with germline, one end of the junction differs, possibly owing to a read error. The chain combines TRBV9 with TRBJ1-5, with 7 bases matching TRBD1. In germline, CDR1 is SGDLS, CDR2 YYNGEE. The CDR3 is 13 amino acids. Here the CDR3 reads CASSWDSSQPQHF. Here the CDR3 DNA reads TGTGCCAGCAGCTGGGACAGCAGTCAGCCCCAGCATTTT.